This is a list of T cell receptor beta chains from one sample in a study of beta chain features in type 1 diabetes. Assay used: immunoSEQ multiplex PCR; TCRdb lists only in-frame clones, some missing. This table has about 710,000 clones, about an eighth appearing once. Sequencing used naive CD4+ T cells from blood. The receptors originated from a man younger than 35 with type 1 diabetes. Each CDR3 is given with its conserved first and last residue. D genes are given only for firm matches. Expanded clones are given a class, and other clones once, few, many or no size at all.

J gene,CDR3 length,clone size,V gene,D gene,CDR3 DNA,CDR3 protein
TRBJ2-2,14,-,TRBV29-1,-,TGCAGCGTTGAAAATGAGGGAAACACCGGGGAGCTGTTTTTT,CSVENEGNTGELFF
TRBJ2-7,13,-,TRBV5-1,-,TGCGCCAGCAGCTTGTCAGGACGGCCAGGGGAGTACTTC,CASSLSGRPGEYF
TRBJ1-1,15,few,TRBV15,-,TGTGCCACCAGCAGAGCAGGCTCTGGGAACACTGAAGCTTTCTTT,CATSRAGSGNTEAFF
TRBJ2-5,13,few,TRBV7-2,-,TGTGCCAGCAGCTGGTCGGTCCAAGAGACCCAGTACTTC,CASSWSVQETQYF
TRBJ1-2,16,-,TRBV9,-,TGTGCCAGCAGCGTAGGGGGAGCAGGAGCCACCTATGGCTACACCTTC,CASSVGGAGATYGYTF
TRBJ2-5,14,few,TRBV2,TRBD1,TGTGCCAGCAGTTTTCAGGGGGCGCAAGAGACCCAGTACTTC,CASSFQGAQETQYF
TRBJ2-4,15,-,TRBV5-1,-,TGCGCCAGCAGCCCAGGAACAGGGGAGGGTGGCATTCAGTACTTC,CASSPGTGEGGIQYF
TRBJ1-2,13,few,TRBV18,-,TGTGCCAGCTCACCCCCGGGGGTGAGCGGCTACACCTTC,CASSPPGVSGYTF
TRBJ2-4,16,-,TRBV5-1,TRBD1,TGCGCCAGCAGCTTCCGGGACAGGGGGCCCGAAAACATTCAGTACTTC,CASSFRDRGPENIQYF
TRBJ2-3,17,few,TRBV5-1,TRBD2,TGCGCCAGCTATGAGTCCCCGACTAGCGGACTCACAGATACGCAGTATTTT,CASYESPTSGLTDTQYF
TRBJ2-5,13,few,TRBV4-2,-,TGTGCCAGCAGCCAAGGAGGGCAGGAGGCCCAGTACTTC,CASSQGGQEAQYF
TRBJ1-2,15,few,TRBV11-2,TRBD1,TGTGCCAGCAGCTTAGCCAACCCGACAGGGTCTACCTACACCTTC,CASSLANPTGSTYTF
TRBJ2-7,14,-,TRBV19,TRBD2,TGTGCCAGTAGTGTTCCGGGACTATACTACGAGCAGTACTTC,CASSVPGLYYEQYF
TRBJ2-1,14,-,TRBV28,-,TGTGCCAGCAGTGTAACTAGCTTCCCGGTTGAGCAGTTCTTC,CASSVTSFPVEQFF
TRBJ2-1,10,few,TRBV30,-,TGTGCCTCGAGTACACCGGAGCAGTTCTTC,CASSTPEQFF
TRBJ2-5,13,few,TRBV5-6,-,TGTGCCAGCAGTTCCCAGGGGAAAGAGACCCAGTACTTC,CASSSQGKETQYF
TRBJ2-7,15,-,TRBV11-2,TRBD1,TGTGCCAGCAGCTCGGGGGACAGGGGGCATTACGAGCAGTACTTC,CASSSGDRGHYEQYF
TRBJ1-5,14,-,TRBV7-2,TRBD1,TGTGCCAGCAGCCCGACAGGGGTAGGTCAGCCCCAGCATTTT,CASSPTGVGQPQHF
TRBJ1-4,13,few,TRBV7-2,-,TGTGCCAGCAGCTTAGGGTTGAACGAAAAACTGTTTTTT,CASSLGLNEKLFF
TRBJ2-5,12,once,TRBV29-1,TRBD1,TGCAGCGCTCCCACAGGGGGAGAGACCCAGTACTTC,CSAPTGGETQYF
TRBJ2-3,14,few,TRBV6-5,-,TGTGCCAGCAAGACAAGTTCCTCTCGGGATACGCAGTATTTT,CASKTSSSRDTQYF
TRBJ1-1,13,few,TRBV29-1,-,TGCAGCGTTGTCCGGACTACGGACACTGAAGCTTTCTTT,CSVVRTTDTEAFF
TRBJ2-1,16,few,TRBV30,-,TGTGCCTGTCACGGCCAGAGACAGGTGGGCTTCAATGAGCAGTTCTTC,CACHGQRQVGFNEQFF
TRBJ1-2,13,-,TRBV18,-,TGTGCCAGCTCACCGTTGGGGGATAGTGGCTACACCTTC,CASSPLGDSGYTF
TRBJ1-5,15,few,TRBV9,-,TGTGCCAGCAGCGTAGGGGAGTCGAGCAATCAGCCCCAGCATTTT,CASSVGESSNQPQHF
TRBJ2-3,16,-,TRBV10-3,TRBD2,TGTGCCATCAGTGGGACTAGCGGGGGAAGCACAGATACGCAGTATTTT,CAISGTSGGSTDTQYF
TRBJ2-3,15,few,TRBV5-1,-,TGCGCCAGCAGCGACCCGACGGCTAGCACAGATACGCAGTATTTT,CASSDPTASTDTQYF
TRBJ2-5,14,-,TRBV6-5,-,TGTGCCAGCAGTCTGGACACCCTCCAAGAGACCCAGTACTTC,CASSLDTLQETQYF
TRBJ2-6,19,-,TRBV11-2,TRBD1,TGTGCCAGCAGCTTAGATGTCGGACAGGGGTTTGCTGGGGCCAACGTCCTGACTTTC,CASSLDVGQGFAGANVLTF
TRBJ2-3,14,-,TRBV7-2,TRBD1,TGTGCCAGCAGCTTAGGCAGGGGGACGGATACGCAGTATTTT,CASSLGRGTDTQYF
TRBJ2-7,12,-,TRBV29-1,-,TGCAGCGTTGAAGGTCGGGGGTACGAGCAGTACTTC,CSVEGRGYEQYF
TRBJ2-5,16,-,TRBV9,TRBD2,TGTGCCAGCAGCGTAGATTCAGCGGGGGGTGCCAGGACCCAGTACTTC,CASSVDSAGGARTQYF
TRBJ2-1,14,-,TRBV25-1,-,TGTGCCAGCAGTGAACAGGGGACCTACAATGAGCAGTTCTTC,CASSEQGTYNEQFF
TRBJ2-2,14,few,TRBV7-3,-,TGTGCCAGCAGCCCCCACGCGAACACCGGGGAGCTGTTTTTT,CASSPHANTGELFF
TRBJ1-2,14,few,TRBV2,-,TGTGCCAGCAGTGAAAGTATGTCAGGGGATGGCTACACCTTC,CASSESMSGDGYTF
TRBJ1-4,14,-,TRBV18,-,TGTGCCAGCTCACCACAGAGCTCTAATGAAAAACTGTTTTTT,CASSPQSSNEKLFF
TRBJ2-3,14,-,TRBV12-5,-,TGTGCTGCAAAACAGGGTGTTGGAACAGATACGCAGTATTTT,CAAKQGVGTDTQYF
TRBJ2-3,15,-,TRBV5-4,-,TGTGCCAGCAGCTTAGGAGGGATTAGCACAGATACGCAGTATTTT,CASSLGGISTDTQYF
TRBJ2-3,12,few,TRBV6-5,-,TGTGCCAGCAGTCCTCGAACAGATACGCAGTATTTT,CASSPRTDTQYF
TRBJ1-2,15,-,TRBV28,-,TGTGCCAGCAGGGCCACGGGGGGCGGACCCTATGGCTACACCTTC,CASRATGGGPYGYTF
TRBJ2-5,15,few,TRBV11-2,-,TGTGCCAGCAGTCCAACTTTCTCGGGCCAAGAGACCCAGTACTTC,CASSPTFSGQETQYF
TRBJ2-2,17,few,TRBV10-1,-,TGCGCCAGCAGTGAGAGAGGCAGGGGCGATTTCACCGGGGAGCTGTTTTTT,CASSERGRGDFTGELFF
TRBJ2-7,13,-,TRBV29-1,TRBD1,TGCAGCGTGTCAGGGACAGAGCTGTTTGTGCAGTACTTC,CSVSGTELFVQYF
TRBJ2-7,14,-,TRBV5-1,-,TGCGCCAGCAGCTTGGTGGAGGGGTCGCACGAGCAGTACTTC,CASSLVEGSHEQYF
TRBJ1-5,13,few,TRBV30,-,TGTGCCTGGAGTGGGGGGGCAGGTCAGCCCCAGCATTTT,CAWSGGAGQPQHF
TRBJ2-5,18,few,TRBV30,TRBD1,TGTGCCTGGAGTGCCGTCCCGGGACAGGGTATACCAAGAGAGACCCAGTACTTC,CAWSAVPGQGIPRETQYF
TRBJ2-1,16,few,TRBV19,-,TGTGCCAGTAGTCGCCTCCCAGGAGGGGTTTTCAATGAGCAGTTCTTC,CASSRLPGGVFNEQFF
TRBJ2-5,12,-,TRBV5-1,-,TGCGCCAGCAGCTTGTCTGAAGAGACCCAGTACTTC,CASSLSEETQYF
TRBJ2-7,12,-,TRBV28,-,TGTGCCAGCAGTTCTTCCCCCAGTGGGCAGTACTTC,CASSSSPSGQYF
TRBJ2-1,13,few,TRBV19,-,TGTGCCAGTAGAAGGGAACGCTACAATGAGCAGTTCTTC,CASRRERYNEQFF
TRBJ1-2,13,-,TRBV30,TRBD1,TGTGCCTGGAGTGCAGGGGGGCCGGATGGCTACACCTTC,CAWSAGGPDGYTF
TRBJ1-5,14,-,TRBV7-9,-,TGTGCCAGCAGCTTAGAGTATAGCAATCAGCCCCAGCATTTT,CASSLEYSNQPQHF
TRBJ1-4,11,-,TRBV30,-,TGTGCCTGGGAGGGGGACGAAAAACTGTTTTTT,CAWEGDEKLFF